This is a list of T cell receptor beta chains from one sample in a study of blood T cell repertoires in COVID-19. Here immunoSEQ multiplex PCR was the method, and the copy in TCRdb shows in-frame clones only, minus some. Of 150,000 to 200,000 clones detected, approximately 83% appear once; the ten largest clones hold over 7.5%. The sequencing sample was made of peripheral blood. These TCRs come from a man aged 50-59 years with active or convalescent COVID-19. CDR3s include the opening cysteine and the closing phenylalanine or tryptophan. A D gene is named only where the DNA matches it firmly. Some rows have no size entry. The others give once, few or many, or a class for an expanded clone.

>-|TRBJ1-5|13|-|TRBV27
CASSLRGNQPQHF
TGTGCCAGCAGTTTAAGGGGTAATCAGCCCCAGCATTTT
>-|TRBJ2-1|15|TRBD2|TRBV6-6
CASSRLAGALNEQFF
TGTGCCAGCAGCAGACTAGCGGGGGCTCTCAATGAGCAGTTCTTC
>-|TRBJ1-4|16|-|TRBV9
CASSVRVQGGFEKLFF
TGTGCCAGCAGCGTAAGGGTTCAGGGAGGATTCGAAAAACTGTTTTTT
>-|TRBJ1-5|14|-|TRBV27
CASSLLSGNQPQHF
TGTGCCAGCAGTTTATTGTCAGGCAATCAGCCCCAGCATTTT
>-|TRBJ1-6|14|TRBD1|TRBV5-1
CASSLYTGEGLLHF
TGCGCCAGCAGCTTATACACAGGGGAAGGCCTCCTCCACTTT
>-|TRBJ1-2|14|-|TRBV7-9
CASSLRGTSDGYTF
TGTGCCAGCAGCTTACGGGGGACGAGTGATGGCTACACCTTC
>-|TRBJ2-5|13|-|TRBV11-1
CASSFFRQETQYF
TGTGCCAGCAGCTTCTTCAGACAAGAGACCCAGTACTTC
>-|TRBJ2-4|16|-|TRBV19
CASSIQGTSAKNIQYF
TGTGCCAGTAGTATTCAGGGTACTTCAGCCAAAAACATTCAGTACTTC
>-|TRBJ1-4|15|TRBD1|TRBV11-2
CASSPTGTGYEKLFF
TGTGCCAGCAGCCCGACCGGGACAGGGTATGAAAAACTGTTTTTT
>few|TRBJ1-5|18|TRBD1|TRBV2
CASSEQGQGEYSNQPQHF
TGTGCCAGCAGCGAACAAGGACAGGGCGAATATAGCAATCAGCCCCAGCATTTT
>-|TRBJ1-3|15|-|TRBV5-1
CASSSRYDGADTIYF
TGCGCCAGCAGCTCCAGATATGATGGGGCAGACACCATATATTTT
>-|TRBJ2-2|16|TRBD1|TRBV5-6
CASSLPGGANTGELFF
TGTGCCAGCAGCTTGCCAGGGGGCGCGAACACCGGGGAGCTGTTTTTT
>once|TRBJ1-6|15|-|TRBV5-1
CASSLEAGTPSPLHF
TGCGCCAGCAGCTTGGAGGCAGGTACACCTTCACCCCTCCACTTT
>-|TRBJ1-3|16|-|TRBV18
CASSPNPGYSGNTIYF
TGTGCCAGCTCACCCAATCCAGGGTACTCTGGAAACACCATATATTTT
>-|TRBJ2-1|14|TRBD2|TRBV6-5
CASRPFAGGGEQFF
TGTGCCAGCAGGCCATTTGCGGGGGGTGGTGAGCAGTTCTTC
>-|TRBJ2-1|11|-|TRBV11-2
CASSYYNEQFF
TGTGCCAGCAGTTATTACAATGAGCAGTTCTTC
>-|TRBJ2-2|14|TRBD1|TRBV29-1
CSVARDRASGELFF
TGCAGCGTAGCTAGGGACAGGGCCTCCGGGGAGCTGTTTTTT
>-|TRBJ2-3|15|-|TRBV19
CASSMDIAATDTQYF
TGTGCCAGTAGTATGGACATCGCTGCCACAGATACGCAGTATTTT
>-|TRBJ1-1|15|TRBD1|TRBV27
CASSLSNRGNTEAFF
TGTGCCAGCAGTTTAAGCAACAGGGGTAACACTGAAGCTTTCTTT
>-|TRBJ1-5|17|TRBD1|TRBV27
CASSFSRGIGGNQPQHF
TGTGCCAGCAGTTTTAGCAGGGGGATAGGTGGCAATCAGCCCCAGCATTTT
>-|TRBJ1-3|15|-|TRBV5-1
CASSLVGSSGNTIYF
TGCGCCAGCAGCTTGGTGGGGAGCTCTGGAAACACCATATATTTT
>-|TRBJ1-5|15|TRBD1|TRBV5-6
CASSSGQGFNQPQHF
TGTGCCAGCAGCTCCGGACAGGGCTTCAATCAGCCCCAGCATTTT
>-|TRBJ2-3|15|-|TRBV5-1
CASNFLGQQADTQYF
TGCGCCAGCAACTTTCTTGGCCAGCAGGCAGATACGCAGTATTTT
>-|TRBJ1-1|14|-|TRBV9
CASSVGGRGTEAFF
TGTGCCAGCAGCGTAGGAGGCAGGGGCACTGAAGCTTTCTTT
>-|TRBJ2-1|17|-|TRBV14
CASSQEGAKSSYNEQFF
TGTGCCAGCAGCCAAGAGGGGGCCAAGAGCTCCTACAATGAGCAGTTCTTC
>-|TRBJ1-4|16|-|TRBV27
CASRLDSLSTNEKLFF
TGTGCCAGCCGATTAGACAGCCTGTCAACTAATGAAAAACTGTTTTTT
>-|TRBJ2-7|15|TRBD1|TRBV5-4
CASGNRQGPEDEQYF
TGTGCCAGCGGCAATAGACAGGGGCCAGAGGACGAGCAGTACTTC
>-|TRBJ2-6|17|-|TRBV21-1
CASSKILPCSGANVLTF
TGTGCCAGCAGCAAAATTCTCCCCTGTTCGGGGGCCAACGTCCTGACTTTC
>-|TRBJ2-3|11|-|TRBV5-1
CASRYTDTQYF
TGCGCCAGCAGGTACACAGATACGCAGTATTTT
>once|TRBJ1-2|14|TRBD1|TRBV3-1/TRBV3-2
CASSPDRGAGGYTF
TGTGCCAGCAGCCCAGACAGGGGGGCGGGTGGCTACACCTTC
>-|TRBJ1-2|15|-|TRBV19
CASSILVGLNYGYTF
TGTGCCAGTAGTATTCTCGTGGGCCTAAACTATGGCTACACCTTC
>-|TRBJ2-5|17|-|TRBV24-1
CATSDLGDTERQETQYF
TGTGCCACCAGTGATTTGGGGGACACAGAGCGTCAAGAGACCCAGTACTTC
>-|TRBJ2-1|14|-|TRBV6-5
CASSYTHQVNEQFF
TGTGCCAGCAGTTACACCCATCAGGTGAATGAGCAGTTCTTC
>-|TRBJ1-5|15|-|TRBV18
CASSPGWGLNQPQHF
TGTGCCAGCTCACCCGGTTGGGGACTCAATCAGCCCCAGCATTTT
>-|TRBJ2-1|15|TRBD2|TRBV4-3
CASSQAGGAYNEQFF
TGCGCCAGCAGCCAAGCTGGGGGGGCCTACAATGAGCAGTTCTTC
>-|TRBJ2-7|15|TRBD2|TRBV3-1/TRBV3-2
CASSHLAGDLWEQYF
TGTGCCAGCAGCCACCTAGCGGGGGACCTTTGGGAGCAGTACTTC
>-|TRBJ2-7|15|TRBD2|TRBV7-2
CASSLARGVGKEQYF
TGTGCCAGCAGCTTAGCGCGGGGGGTTGGAAAGGAGCAGTACTTC
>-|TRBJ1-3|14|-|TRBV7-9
CASSHETDGNTIYF
TGTGCCAGCAGCCACGAGACAGATGGAAACACCATATATTTT
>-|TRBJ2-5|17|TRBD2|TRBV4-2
CASSQVASGGAGETQYF
TGTGCCAGCAGCCAGGTTGCTAGCGGGGGGGCCGGAGAGACCCAGTACTTC
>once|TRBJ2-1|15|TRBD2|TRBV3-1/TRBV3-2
CASSLTRGGWDEQFF
TGTGCCAGCAGCCTCACGCGGGGAGGGTGGGATGAGCAGTTCTTC
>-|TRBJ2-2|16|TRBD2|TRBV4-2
CASSPRLAVNTGELFF
TGTGCCAGCAGCCCTCGGCTAGCGGTTAACACCGGGGAGCTGTTTTTT
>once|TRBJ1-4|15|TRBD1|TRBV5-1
CASSGRDSLNEKLFF
TGCGCCAGCAGCGGCCGGGACAGTCTGAATGAAAAACTGTTTTTT
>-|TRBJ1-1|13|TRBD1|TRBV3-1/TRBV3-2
CATRGQGMTEAFF
TGTGCCACCCGCGGACAGGGGATGACTGAAGCTTTCTTT
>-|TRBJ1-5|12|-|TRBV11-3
CASSQGVQPQHF
TGTGCCAGCAGCCAAGGGGTTCAGCCCCAGCATTTT
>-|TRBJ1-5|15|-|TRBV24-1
CATSDTNRVDQPQHF
TGTGCCACCAGTGACACGAATCGGGTTGATCAGCCCCAGCATTTT